This T cell receptor beta chain was profiled in a study of T cell repertoires in cytomegalovirus infection. Whole-study context: An indication of both CMV infection and matching HLA type came from public TCR beta signatures.

TCRdb ran MiXCR on the reads and lists one entry per CDR3 protein. The sample comprises 170,000 or so distinct CDR3 sequences, approximately 17% of which are singletons, and less than 25% rests with the top ten. Broader study findings: Clonotypes of TCR beta that were HLA-C-restricted and CMV-specific dominated the ex vivo response.

A remark on this clonotype: The target antigen is unknown.

The CDR3 is 14 amino acids. CDR1 and CDR2 from the germline V gene are MDHEN and SYDVKM. Germline trimming cut 4 bases from V and 2 bases from J; bases unmatched to any gene: 4. This TCR was sampled from a human donor in good health (CMV status not recorded). Some clones in this sample may be carry-over from other donors' samples. The sample comprised CD8+ T cells from PBMCs. The chain employs TRBV28 and TRBJ1-2; 7 nucleotides agree with TRBD1. CDR3: CASSSPTGNYGYTF. CDR3 DNA sequence: TGTGCCAGCAGTTCTCCGACAGGGAACTATGGCTACACCTTC.